This entry features one TCR beta chain sequence. Its antigen remains unknown. Amplification used 60 Vbeta primers and 13 Jbeta primers. TCRdb's copy holds only in-frame clones and misses some; the assay was immunoSEQ multiplex PCR. Of approximately 120,000 clones listed, 70% to 80% are singletons. This sample was taken from a study of cytomegalovirus exposure and HLA in healthy donors. Study-wide points: Later on, a genetic analysis was performed. It linked a missense variant in DCLRE1C with V- and J-gene trimming of TCR beta.

Germline V gives CDR1 SGHTA, CDR2 FQGNSA. Deletions cut 1 base from V and 2 bases from J, with 15 bases between. The CDR3 is 16 amino acids. This clonotype was obtained from a man over 45 in good health and CMV-seronegative. Sequencing was carried out using PBMCs. The rearrangement joins TRBV7-2 to TRBJ2-7; D possibly corresponds to TRBD1 (5 bases). In DNA form, the CDR3 reads TGTGCCAGCAGCTTAGAGGGGTACGTGGGGCCCTACGAGCAGTACTTC. As protein: CASSLEGYVGPYEQYF.